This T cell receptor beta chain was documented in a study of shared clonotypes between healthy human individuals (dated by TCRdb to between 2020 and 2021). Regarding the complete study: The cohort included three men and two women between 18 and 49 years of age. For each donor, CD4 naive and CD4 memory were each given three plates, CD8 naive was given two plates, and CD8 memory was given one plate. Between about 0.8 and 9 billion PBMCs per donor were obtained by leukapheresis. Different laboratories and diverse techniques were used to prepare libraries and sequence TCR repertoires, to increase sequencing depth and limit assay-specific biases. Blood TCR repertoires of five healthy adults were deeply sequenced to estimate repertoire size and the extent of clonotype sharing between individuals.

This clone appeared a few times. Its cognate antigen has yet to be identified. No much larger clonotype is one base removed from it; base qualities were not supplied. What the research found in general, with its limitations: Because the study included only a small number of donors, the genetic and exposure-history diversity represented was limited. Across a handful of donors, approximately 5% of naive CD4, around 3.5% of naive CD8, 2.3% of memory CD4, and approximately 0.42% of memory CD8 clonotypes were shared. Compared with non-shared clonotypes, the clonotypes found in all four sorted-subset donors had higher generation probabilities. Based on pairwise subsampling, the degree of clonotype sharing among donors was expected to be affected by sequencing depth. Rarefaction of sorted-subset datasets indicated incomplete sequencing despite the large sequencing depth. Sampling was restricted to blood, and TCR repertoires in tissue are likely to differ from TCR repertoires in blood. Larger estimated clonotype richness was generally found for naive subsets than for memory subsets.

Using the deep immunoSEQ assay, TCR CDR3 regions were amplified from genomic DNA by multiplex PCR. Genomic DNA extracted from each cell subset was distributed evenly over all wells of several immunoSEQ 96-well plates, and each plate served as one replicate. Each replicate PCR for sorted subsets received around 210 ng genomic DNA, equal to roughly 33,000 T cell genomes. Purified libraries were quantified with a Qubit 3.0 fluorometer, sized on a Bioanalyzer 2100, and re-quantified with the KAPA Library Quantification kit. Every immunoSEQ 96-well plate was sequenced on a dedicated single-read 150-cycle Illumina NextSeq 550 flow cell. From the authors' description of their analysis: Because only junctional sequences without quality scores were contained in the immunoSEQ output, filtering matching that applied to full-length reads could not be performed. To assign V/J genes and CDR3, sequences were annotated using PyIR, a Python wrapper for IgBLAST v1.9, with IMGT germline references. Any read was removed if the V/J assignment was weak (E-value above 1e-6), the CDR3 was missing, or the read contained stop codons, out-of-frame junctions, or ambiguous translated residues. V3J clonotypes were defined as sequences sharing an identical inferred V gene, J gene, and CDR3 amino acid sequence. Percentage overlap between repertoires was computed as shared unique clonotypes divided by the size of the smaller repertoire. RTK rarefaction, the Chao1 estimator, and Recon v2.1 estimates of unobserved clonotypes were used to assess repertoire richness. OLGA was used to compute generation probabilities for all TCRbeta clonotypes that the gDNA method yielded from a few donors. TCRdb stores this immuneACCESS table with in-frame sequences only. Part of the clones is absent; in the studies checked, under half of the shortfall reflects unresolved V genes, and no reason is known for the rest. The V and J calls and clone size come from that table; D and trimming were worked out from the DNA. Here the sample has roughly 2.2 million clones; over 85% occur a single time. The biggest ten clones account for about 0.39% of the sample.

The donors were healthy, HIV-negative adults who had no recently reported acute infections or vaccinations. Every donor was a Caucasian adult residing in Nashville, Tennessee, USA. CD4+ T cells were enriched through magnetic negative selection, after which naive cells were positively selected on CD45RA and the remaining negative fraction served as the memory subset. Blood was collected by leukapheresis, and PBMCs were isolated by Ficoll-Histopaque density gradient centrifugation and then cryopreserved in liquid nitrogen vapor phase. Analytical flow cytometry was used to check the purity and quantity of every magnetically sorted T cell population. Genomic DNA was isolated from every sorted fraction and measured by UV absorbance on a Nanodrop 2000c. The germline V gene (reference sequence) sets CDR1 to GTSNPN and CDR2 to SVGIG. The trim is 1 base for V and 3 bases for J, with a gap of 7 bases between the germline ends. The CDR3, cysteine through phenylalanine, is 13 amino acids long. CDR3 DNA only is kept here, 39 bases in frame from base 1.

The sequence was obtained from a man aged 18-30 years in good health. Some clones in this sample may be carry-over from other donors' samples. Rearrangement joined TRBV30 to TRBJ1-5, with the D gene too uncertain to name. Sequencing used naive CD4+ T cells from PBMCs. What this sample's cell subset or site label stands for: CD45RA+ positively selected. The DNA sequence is TGTGCCTGGAGTGAGCGGCACAATCAGCCCCAGCATTTT. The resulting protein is CAWSERHNQPQHF.